Shown below are 31 T cell receptor beta chains from a single sample sequenced in a study of T cells in Graves' hyperthyroidism and ophthalmopathy. Amplification of TCR beta CDR3 regions was performed using RNA transcripts as template. The HTBI primer set served for first-round RT-PCR of the TCR CDR3. TCRdb re-called the multiplex PCR reads through MiXCR, storing one row per CDR3 protein. The data hold 600,000 or so distinct CDR3 sequences, with 40% to 55% observed a single time. Sample: peripheral blood or thyroid tissue (not recorded which). The receptors come from a woman under 30 with Graves' hyperthyroidism.

V is TRBV6-2 or TRBV6-3 and J is TRBJ1-1; possibly TRBD1 for D (6 bases). The CDR3 covers 13 residues. Germline V gene sequence: CDR1 MNHEY, CDR2 SVGEGT. The V and J ends lost 7 bases and 3 bases respectively, with 12 bases between them. CDR3 sequence: CASILRGHTEAFF. The CDR3 nucleotides read TGTGCCAGCATTCTCAGGGGTCACACTGAAGCTTTCTTT.

At least ten counts were recorded for this clonotype. The rearrangement joins TRBV2 to TRBJ2-7; 9 nucleotides agree with TRBD1. The CDR3 sequence is 14 residues long. Germline CDR1 and CDR2: SNHLY and FYNNEI. The junction had 7 bases not matched to a gene; V was cut back by 5 bases and J by 5 bases. The chain's CDR3 is CASSYSTGGNEQYF. The CDR3 coding sequence is TGTGCCAGCAGTTACTCGACAGGGGGAAACGAGCAGTACTTC.

The chain has TRBV19 and TRBJ2-3; a possible D gene is TRBD1 (6 bases). This CDR3 spans 13 amino acids. The V end lost 5 bases, the J end lost 2 bases, and 8 bases lay between the germline ends. The germline V gene encodes CDR1 LNHDA and CDR2 SQIVND (reference sequence). The CDR3 protein is CASSLGHTDTQYF. In DNA form, the CDR3 reads TGTGCCAGTAGTTTGGGACACACAGATACGCAGTATTTT.

This clonotype was counted at least ten times. The chain carries TRBV10-3 and TRBJ1-4, with 8 positions matching TRBD1. The CDR3 loop spans 14 amino acids. V shed 3 bases and J 5 bases; nucleotides not matched to a gene: 2. In germline, CDR1 is ENHRY, CDR2 SYGVKD. The CDR3 reads CAISDRDRNEKLFF. CDR3 nucleotides: TGTGCCATCAGTGACCGGGACAGGAATGAAAAACTGTTTTTT.

This clonotype was counted only a few times. The chain links TRBV6-5 to TRBJ1-2, with D perhaps matching TRBD1 (5 bases). CDR1 and CDR2 from the germline V gene are MNHEY and SVGAGI. V gave up 2 bases and J gave up 5 bases, with 12 bases separating them. This CDR3 has 14 residues. The CDR3 here is CASSYPGRGYGYTF. CDR3 DNA sequence: TGTGCCAGCAGTTACCCGGGGCGCGGGTATGGCTACACCTTC.

This chain links TRBV25-1 with TRBJ1-2; D is undetermined. The CDR3 has 14 amino acids. Germline CDR1 reads MGHDK; CDR2 reads SYGVNS. Between the trimmed V and J ends, which lost 5 bases and 3 bases, there was a span of 13 bases. CDR3 nucleotide sequence: TGTGCCAGCAGTCCTAGGGTTCTGGACTATGGCTACACCTTC. Protein product: CASSPRVLDYGYTF.

J is TRBJ1-1 and V is TRBV29-1; possible D gene TRBD1, 6 bases. Trimming removed 2 bases from V and 3 bases from J, with 16 bases in between. Germline lookup yields CDR1 SQVTM and CDR2 ANQGSEA. This CDR3 contains 15 residues. CDR3 nucleotide sequence: TGCAGCGTTGAACGAAAGGTAAAGGGGGACACTGAAGCTTTCTTT. This encodes CSVERKVKGDTEAFF.

J is TRBJ1-2 and V is TRBV25-1; D may be TRBD1 (5 bases). The V and J ends lost 8 bases and 5 bases respectively, with 18 bases between them. This CDR3 has 14 residues. In germline, CDR1 is MGHDK, CDR2 SYGVNS. The CDR3 protein is CASLDGASSYGYTF. The CDR3 nucleotides are TGTGCCAGCTTGGACGGGGCCTCCAGTTATGGCTACACCTTC.

CDR3 residues: CASSEGTVALDLGHGYTF. In DNA, the CDR3 is TGTGCCAGCAGTGAGGGGACAGTTGCTTTAGACCTGGGCCATGGCTACACCTTC. V is TRBV2 and J is TRBJ1-2; 7 nucleotides line up with TRBD1. The V gene's germline CDR1 is SNHLY and CDR2 FYNNEI. This CDR3 contains 18 residues. The J segment lost 6 bases and the V segment lost 3 bases, leaving 19 bases of the junction unmatched.

This clonotype has just one count. The chain couples TRBV24-1 to TRBJ2-7; 8 bases agree with TRBD1. The CDR3 loop spans 13 amino acids. Germline-derived CDR1 and CDR2 are KGHDR and SFDVKD. With 4 bases clipped from V and 7 bases from J, the junction kept 5 bases outside the gene matches. This CDR3 reads CATSDKQGDEQYF. The CDR3 nucleotides read TGTGCCACCAGTGACAAACAGGGGGATGAGCAGTACTTC.

This clonotype was recorded at least ten times. V is TRBV7-2 and J is TRBJ1-1, with TRBD1 as a possible D gene (6 bases). CDR3 size: 15 residues. Germline loops: CDR1 SGHTA, CDR2 FQGNSA. Trimming removed 5 bases from V and 3 bases from J, with 16 bases in between. Written as DNA, the CDR3 is TGTGCCAGCAGCCCAGAACAGGGAGCGGACACTGAAGCTTTCTTT. This sequence encodes CASSPEQGADTEAFF.

This clonotype was counted at least ten times. The chain has TRBV7-8 and TRBJ1-2; D remains ambiguous. The CDR3 covers 12 residues. Per the germline V gene, CDR1 is SGHVS and CDR2 is FQNEAQ. V shed 8 bases and J shed 8 bases, with 15 bases lying between them. The CDR3 sequence is CASSAGDFGYTF. The CDR3 bases are TGTGCCAGCTCCGCCGGGGATTTCGGCTACACCTTC.

To note about this clonotype: The junction departs from germline at one end; a sequencing error may be responsible. V gene TRBV19 combines with J gene TRBJ2-7, with 10 bases matching TRBD1. The CDR3 has 15 residues. Germline V CDR1 and CDR2: LNHDA, SQIVND (reference sequence). CDR3 nucleotides: TGTGCCAGTAGTAGACAGGGGGCTTCGACCTATGAGCAGTACTTC. It yields the protein CASSRQGASTYEQYF.

The chain joins TRBV19 to TRBJ2-5; D is possibly TRBD2 (6 bases). Germline V gene lookup returns CDR1 LNHDA and CDR2 SQIVND (reference sequence). The length of the CDR3 is 13 residues. Trimming stripped 4 bases from V and 2 bases from J, with 8 bases between. In DNA form, the CDR3 reads TGTGCCAGTAGTACGGCGGGGCAAGAGACCCAGTACTTC. Amino acid sequence: CASSTAGQETQYF.

The rearrangement joins TRBV15 to TRBJ1-2; D uncertain. CDR3 length equals 13 residues. Trimming pared 3 bases from V and 0 bases from J, leaving 5 bases between. Germline CDR1 and CDR2: LNHNV and YYDKDF (reference sequence). The CDR3 DNA reads as TGTGCCACCAGCAGTGTGGCTAACTATGGCTACACCTTC. It specifies CATSSVANYGYTF. The whole variable domain, remainder taken from reference TRBV15 and TRBJ1-2, is DAMVIQNPRYQVTQFGKPVTLSCSQTLNHNVMYWYQQKSSQAPKLLFHYYDKDFNNEADTPDNFQSRRPNTSFCFLDIRSPGLGDTAMYLCATSSVANYGYTFGSGTRLTVV.

This clonotype appeared a few times. A read error may account for a junction end that differs from germline. The gene calls are TRBV7-8 and TRBJ2-2; 7 bases fit TRBD1. CDR3 length: 16 amino acids. The germline CDR1 and CDR2 sequences are SGHVS and FQNEAQ. CDR3 in DNA: TGTGCCAGCAGCCCACCGACAGGGCCGAAGACCGGGGAGCTGTTTTTT. This gives the protein CASSPPTGPKTGELFF.

The chain links TRBV19 to TRBJ1-5; unclear D gene. The V end was cut by 11 bases, the J end by 5 bases, with 16 bases between. This CDR3 has 13 amino acids. Germline lookup yields CDR1 LNHDA and CDR2 SQIVND (reference sequence). CDR3 sequence: CAWSMGFHQPQHF. The CDR3 region has the DNA TGTGCCTGGAGTATGGGTTTCCATCAGCCCCAGCATTTT. Full variable domain (outside the CDR3, taken from reference TRBV19 and TRBJ1-5): DGGITQSPKYLFRKEGQNVTLSCEQNLNHDAMYWYRQDPGQGLRLIYYSQIVNDFQKGDIAEGYSVSREKKESFPLTVTSAQKNPTAFYLCAWSMGFHQPQHFGDGTRLSIL.

This chain links TRBV7-3 with TRBJ2-3; D may be TRBD2 (6 bases). CDR3 length: 16 residues. V was shortened by 0 bases and J by 1 base, with 11 bases between the two germline ends. Germline loops: CDR1 SGHTA, CDR2 FQGTGA. Here the CDR3 DNA reads TGTGCCAGCAGCTTAACGAGTCCGGGAGGCACAGATACGCAGTATTTT. Protein sequence: CASSLTSPGGTDTQYF.

J is TRBJ1-2 and V is TRBV5-5; D is undetermined. Germline CDR1 and CDR2: SGHKS and YYEKEE (reference sequence). The CDR3 length is 13 residues. Trimming removed 4 bases from V and 7 bases from J, with 14 bases in between. CDR3 bases: TGTGCCAGCAGCCTGGGCCTCCTGGGTGGCTACACCTTC. It encodes CASSLGLLGGYTF.

By share, this clonotype counts as medium-sized. The V and J genes are TRBV3-1 and TRBJ1-2; weak D call: TRBD1 (5 bases). V dropped 3 bases and J dropped 7 bases, with 9 bases sitting between them. Per germline, CDR1 LGHDT and CDR2 YNNKEL (reference sequence). The CDR3 spans 12 residues. The CDR3 DNA follows: TGTGCCAGCAGCCATGAGGGGCCTGGCTACACCTTC. This codes for CASSHEGPGYTF.

The rearrangement uses TRBV2 and TRBJ2-7, with 12 bases that match TRBD2. The length of the CDR3 is 13 residues. Germline V lookup: CDR1 SNHLY, CDR2 FYNNEI. The ends lost 7 bases at V and 7 bases at J; junction bases unmatched: 5. Here the CDR3 reads CASTSGRAGEQYF. The DNA of the CDR3 is TGTGCCAGCACTAGCGGGAGGGCGGGTGAGCAGTACTTC. The variable domain in full, with the rest retrieved from reference TRBV2 and TRBJ2-7, is EPEVTQTPSHQVTQMGQEVILRCVPISNHLYFYWYRQILGQKVEFLVSFYNNEISEKSEIFDDQFSVERPDGSNFTLKIRSTKLEDSAMYFCASTSGRAGEQYFGPGTRLTVT.

The table lists this clonotype with many counts. The chain couples TRBV7-9 to TRBJ2-6; D gene uncertain. V lost 1 base and J 4 bases, leaving 11 bases between the germline ends. This CDR3 region has 16 residues. Germline V gene data show CDR1 as SEHNR and CDR2 as FQNEAQ (reference sequence). CDR3 amino acids: CASSLEPNQGANVLTF. CDR3 coding DNA: TGTGCCAGCAGCTTAGAGCCCAATCAGGGGGCCAACGTCCTGACTTTC.

This clonotype has ten or more counts. The V call is TRBV29-1, the J call TRBJ1-2, with unresolved D. Germline V CDR1 and CDR2: SQVTM, ANQGSEA. CDR3 size: 12 residues. Trimming pared 0 bases from V and 2 bases from J, leaving 4 bases between. The CDR3 DNA reads as TGCAGCGTTGAAGAGGGGAACTATGGCTACACCTTC. Translation: CSVEEGNYGYTF.

This clonotype was seen only a few times. The chain has TRBV24-1 and TRBJ2-5; 9 positions match TRBD1. There are 16 residues in the CDR3. The junction had 2 bases not matched to a gene; V was cut back by 0 bases and J by 1 base. Germline CDR1 is KGHDR and CDR2 is SFDVKD. The CDR3: CATSDLAGQGQETQYF. CDR3 sequence (DNA): TGTGCCACCAGTGATTTGGCGGGACAGGGCCAAGAGACCCAGTACTTC.

The chain is built from TRBV20-1 and TRBJ1-2; 10 bases agree with TRBD1. J lost 5 bases, V lost 4 bases, and 4 bases had no gene match. Germline loops: CDR1 DFQATT, CDR2 SNEGSKA (reference sequence). The CDR3 loop spans 13 amino acids. The CDR3 loop is CSAKRDRGYGYTF. CDR3 in DNA: TGCAGTGCTAAGAGGGACAGGGGTTATGGCTACACCTTC.

The gene calls are TRBV20-1 and TRBJ2-5; 12 bases match TRBD1. With 1 base clipped from V and 5 bases from J, the junction kept 8 bases outside the gene matches. CDR3 length: 16 residues. Germline values: CDR1 DFQATT, CDR2 SNEGSKA (reference sequence). The CDR3: CSARVPGTGGAETQYF. The CDR3 nucleotides read TGCAGTGCTAGAGTTCCCGGGACAGGGGGCGCGGAGACCCAGTACTTC.

A note on this clonotype: A read error may explain this, as a much larger clone is one base away. The chain links TRBV7-8 to TRBJ1-2, with no clear D. Germline V CDR1 and CDR2: SGHVS, FQNEAQ. V lost 1 base and J lost 14, with 11 bases in between. CDR3 size: 11 residues. CDR3 in amino acids: CASSLVRTGTF. CDR3 nucleotide sequence: TGTGCCAGCAGCTTAGTCCGCACGGGGACCTTC.

This clonotype was detected once. The V gene is TRBV2, the J gene TRBJ1-1; 8 bases are a match to TRBD1. J gave up 4 bases and V 11 bases, and 12 bases lay outside the gene matches. The CDR3 spans 14 residues. Germline CDR1 reads SNHLY; CDR2 reads FYNNEI. The CDR3 sequence: CAVHDRGGVTEAFF. CDR3 DNA: TGTGCCGTACATGACAGGGGTGGTGTCACTGAAGCTTTCTTT.

This clonotype occurred a few times. This chain joins TRBV2 and TRBJ2-5; 9 nucleotides align to TRBD1. Trimming at V came to 6 bases and at J to 4 bases, leaving 9 bases not matched to a gene. Looked up from germline, CDR1 is SNHLY and CDR2 is FYNNEI. The CDR3 totals 15 residues. DNA of the CDR3: TGTGCCAGCAGCAGGCGGACAGGGGAGAGAGAGACCCAGTACTTC. Protein sequence: CASSRRTGERETQYF.

This clonotype showed up many times. This chain uses TRBV7-9 with TRBJ1-1, with 8 bases that match TRBD1. The CDR3 loop spans 15 amino acids. Per germline, CDR1 SEHNR and CDR2 FQNEAQ (reference sequence). V shed 5 bases and J 0 bases; nucleotides not matched to a gene: 5. The CDR3 loop is CASSKTGAMNTEAFF. The CDR3 nucleotides read TGTGCCAGCAGCAAGACAGGGGCCATGAACACTGAAGCTTTCTTT.

This rearrangement joins TRBV7-2 to TRBJ1-6; weak D call: TRBD1 (5 bases). CDR3 length: 13 residues. CDR1 SGHTA and CDR2 FQGNSA come from the germline V gene. V was trimmed by 5 bases and J by 12 bases, leaving 14 bases between them. The CDR3 reads CASSQGEAQPLHF. The CDR3 DNA reads as TGTGCCAGCAGCCAGGGTGAGGCTCAACCCCTCCACTTT.